This entry describes one T cell receptor (beta chain). How the authors handled the data: Amplification of reference gene primers was used by the study to estimate nucleated cell counts. The method was immunoSEQ multiplex PCR; TCRdb's version includes in-frame clones alone and lacks a portion of them. Clonal size and the V and J genes are those of that table, whereas D and trimming came from the DNA. The table has under 150,000 clones, around nine tenths seen once; the top ten hold 3.5% to 4.5%. These data belong to a study of blood T cell repertoires in COVID-19. Study overall: The United States, Italy and Spain were the sources of the acute and convalescent COVID-19 samples. T cells, B-cell-depleted T cells, or PBMCs supplied cDNA or gDNA.

CDR3 length equals 14 residues. V was pared by 4 bases and J by 9 bases, with 7 bases of the junction left unmatched. Looked up from germline, CDR1 is SNHLY and CDR2 is FYNNEI. The clonotype originates from a woman aged 40-49 years with acute or convalescent COVID-19. V usage is TRBV2 and J usage is TRBJ2-7; TRBD2 matches at 12 bases. Sample: peripheral blood. The CDR3 loop is CASSGTSGILGQYF. The CDR3 DNA reads as TGTGCCAGCAGTGGGACTAGCGGGATCCTAGGGCAGTACTTC.